Included here is one T cell receptor (beta chain) sequence, with context. The CDR3 length is 14 residues. CDR1 and CDR2 from the germline V gene are SGHAT and FQNNGV. Germline trimming cut 11 bases from V and 5 bases from J; bases unmatched to any gene: 9. The protocol attached unique molecular identifiers to individual cDNA molecules. One entry per CDR3 protein, called by TCRdb with MiXCR from the 5' RACE reads. The sample lists 32,000 or so distinct CDR3 sequences, 5% to 7% seen once, with under 7.5% in the top ten. These data are taken from a study of early T cells in non-severe SARS-CoV-2 infection.

This chain joins TRBV11-2 and TRBJ2-2, with 9 bases fitting TRBD2. The sample was whole blood. The source is an adult who was a healthcare worker with PCR-confirmed SARS-CoV-2 infection or an uninfected control (not recorded which). The CDR3 region is CAGGSGRRTGELFF. CDR3 DNA: TGTGCCGGAGGAAGCGGGAGGCGTACCGGGGAGCTGTTTTTT.